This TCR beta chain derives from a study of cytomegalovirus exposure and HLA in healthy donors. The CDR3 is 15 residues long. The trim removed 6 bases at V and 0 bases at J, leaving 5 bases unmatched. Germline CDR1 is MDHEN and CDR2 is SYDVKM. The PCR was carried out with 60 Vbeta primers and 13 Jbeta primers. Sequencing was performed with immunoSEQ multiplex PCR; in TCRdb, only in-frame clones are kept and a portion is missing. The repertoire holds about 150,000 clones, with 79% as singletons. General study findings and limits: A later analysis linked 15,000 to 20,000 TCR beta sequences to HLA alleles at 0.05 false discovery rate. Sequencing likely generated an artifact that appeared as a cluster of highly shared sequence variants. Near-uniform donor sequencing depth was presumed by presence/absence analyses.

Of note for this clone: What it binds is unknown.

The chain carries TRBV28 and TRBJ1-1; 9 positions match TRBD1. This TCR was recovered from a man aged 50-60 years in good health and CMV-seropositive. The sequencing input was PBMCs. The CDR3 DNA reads TGTGCCAGCAGATCGACAGGGGGATTGAACACTGAAGCTTTCTTT. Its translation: CASRSTGGLNTEAFF.